Shown below are 15 T cell receptor beta chains from a single sample sequenced in a study of T cells in women clearing cervical HPV infection. Libraries were prepared by immunoSEQ multiplex PCR; TCRdb keeps only in-frame clonotypes and omits some of them. The sample spans 25,000 to 35,000 clones; the ten largest clones claim more than 3%. The sequenced sample consisted of blood buffy coat. Every receptor here comes from a woman between 18 and 70 years old with a cervical HPV16 infection that either progressed to CIN3+ or cleared (not recorded which).

For this clone: The read ends 3 residues shy of where the CDR3 ends; the end is completed using the germline J gene. The V gene is TRBV18, the J gene TRBJ2-4; D is perhaps TRBD1 (6 bases). This CDR3 has 18 residues. Germline CDR1 reads KGHSH; CDR2 reads LQKENI. The part of the CDR3 DNA that was read is TGTGCCAGCTCACCCTATGCTTTGGACAGAAACTTAAACTATGGT. This gives the protein CASSPYALDRNLNYG. The full CDR3 reads CASSPYALDRNLNYGQYF.

Comment on this clone: The CDR3 end falls 3 residues outside the read, so it is completed with the germline J gene. This chain uses TRBV19 with TRBJ1-2; D is unclear. This CDR3 has 15 residues. The germline V and J ends were trimmed by 4 bases and 1 base, with 13 bases remaining between them. CDR1 and CDR2 from the germline V gene are LNHDA and SQIVND (reference sequence). The CDR3 bases that were read are TGTGCCAGTAGTACCAGGCTGCGCTATAACTATGGC. Its translation: CASSTRLRYNYG. In full, the CDR3 is CASSTRLRYNYGYTF.

Regarding this clone: With the read ending 3 residues before the CDR3 end, the germline J gene is used to fill in that end. The V gene is TRBV2, the J gene TRBJ1-4; D may be TRBD1 (6 bases). V shed 6 bases and J shed 6 bases, with 17 bases lying between them. This CDR3 spans 15 amino acids. Germline V gene lookup returns CDR1 SNHLY and CDR2 FYNNEI. CDR3 residues: CASRIQGGQDEKLFF. The sequenced CDR3 bases are TGTGCCAGCAGGATACAGGGAGGCCAGGATGAAAAA.

Points on this clone: The read halts 3 residues ahead of the CDR3 end, with the missing end drawn from the germline J gene. This chain connects TRBV29-1 to TRBJ2-2; no clear D gene. Germline V gene sequence: CDR1 SQVTM, CDR2 ANQGSEA. Trimming took off 0 bases at V and 1 base at J, with 3 bases between the two ends. CDR3 length: 13 residues. CDR3 DNA (partial): TGCAGCGTTGAAGACGGGAACACCGGGGAG. It is translated as CSVEDGNTGE. The full CDR3 protein is CSVEDGNTGELFF.

As regards this clone: The missing CDR3 end, 3 residues past where the read stops, is filled in from the germline J gene. The rearrangement joins TRBV3-1 (or the pseudogene TRBV3-2) to TRBJ1-6; no definite D call. The CDR3 is 13 residues long. Germline lookup yields CDR1 LGHDT and CDR2 YNNKEL (reference sequence). Trimming shortened V by 5 bases and J by 10 bases, and 12 bases separated the two germline ends. The CDR3 region is CASSSTGFSPLHF. The sequenced part of the CDR3 DNA is TGTGCCAGCAGCTCGACGGGGTTCTCACCC.

The chain's CDR3 is CASSFSGEYNSPLFF. CDR3 DNA, as far as it was read: TGTGCCAGCAGCTTTTCCGGGGAGTATAATTCACCA. The chain employs TRBV7-9 and TRBJ1-4; D gene unclear. Sequencing ends 3 residues short of the CDR3 end; the germline J gene provides the rest. The CDR3 spans 15 residues. Germline V gene lookup returns CDR1 SEHNR and CDR2 FQNEAQ (reference sequence). The full variable domain, rest sourced from reference TRBV7-9 and TRBJ1-4, is DTGVSQNPRHKITKRGQNVTFRCDPISEHNRLYWYRQTLGQGPEFLTYFQNEAQLEKSRLLSDRFSAERPKGSFSTLEIQRTEQGDSAMYLCASSFSGEYNSPLFFGSGTQLSVL.

On this clone: The read falls 3 residues short of the CDR3 end, and the missing part is taken from the germline J gene. The chain joins TRBV12-3 or TRBV12-4 to TRBJ1-2; D is possibly TRBD1 (6 bases). The CDR3 runs 14 residues. The germline V and J ends were trimmed by 5 bases and 7 bases, with 17 bases remaining between them. The CDR3 loop reads CASSRPGQILGYTF. The covered CDR3 bases are TGTGCCAGCAGTCGCCCGGGACAAATACTTGGC.

CDR3 loop: CASSRRQGATGELFF. CDR3 DNA (partial): TGTGCCAGCAGCAGAAGACAGGGGGCTACCGGGGAG. The J gene is TRBJ2-2, the V gene TRBV14; 10 bases are a match to TRBD1. With the read ending 3 residues before the CDR3 end, the germline J gene is used to fill in that end. Germline assignment: CDR1 SGHDN and CDR2 FVKESK. With 5 bases clipped from V and 5 bases from J, the junction kept 5 bases outside the gene matches. The CDR3 runs 15 residues. The whole variable domain, filled in from reference TRBV14 and TRBJ2-2, reads EAGVTQFPSHSVIEKGQTVTLRCDPISGHDNLYWYRRVMGKEIKFLLHFVKESKQDESGMPNNRFLAERTGGTYSTLKVQPAELEDSGVYFCASSRRQGATGELFFGEGSRLTVL.

Partial CDR3 DNA: TGTGCCAGCAGTTACGGGACTAGCGTTTTAAATGAG. Its protein is CASSYGTSVLNE. The whole CDR3 protein reads CASSYGTSVLNEQFF. The rearrangement uses TRBV5-5 and TRBJ2-1; 10 bases map to TRBD2. The missing CDR3 end, 3 residues past where the read stops, is filled in from the germline J gene. V was clipped by 5 bases and J by 7 bases; unmatched bases: 9. The CDR3 is made up of 15 amino acids. In germline, CDR1 is SGHKS, CDR2 YYEKEE (reference sequence).

On this clone: The CDR3 end lies 3 residues beyond the end of the read and is filled in from the germline J gene. The chain employs TRBV5-1 and TRBJ2-3; possible D gene TRBD1, 6 bases. The CDR3 runs to 14 residues. V shed 2 bases and J shed 2 bases, with 9 bases lying between them. CDR1 is SGHRS, CDR2 YFSETQ, per germline. The CDR3 loop is CASSFQGPTDTQYF. The CDR3 DNA, read in part, is TGCGCCAGCAGCTTCCAGGGGCCCACAGATACG.

Concerning this clone: The read ends 3 residues early relative to the CDR3; the germline J gene fills the gap. V and J are TRBV2 and TRBJ2-1; TRBD2 agrees at 11 bases. The germline V gene has CDR1 SNHLY and CDR2 FYNNEI. The J segment lost 6 bases and the V segment lost 5 bases, leaving 12 bases of the junction unmatched. The length of the CDR3 is 17 residues. The part of the CDR3 DNA that was read is TGTGCCAGCAGTCACGAATTGACTAGCGGGGTGGTCAATGAG. Residues: CASSHELTSGVVNE. The whole CDR3 is CASSHELTSGVVNEQFF.

Details on this clone: The sequence runs out 3 residues before the end of the CDR3; the remainder is reconstructed from the germline J gene. The chain is built from TRBV11-1 and TRBJ2-7; no definite D call. The CDR3 totals 14 residues. Germline V gene lookup returns CDR1 SGHAT and CDR2 FQDESV (reference sequence). Trimming removed 3 bases from V and 4 bases from J, with 13 bases in between. The sequenced CDR3 bases are TGTGCCAGCAGCTTCCTTCAGGAAGGGTACGAG. The encoded protein is CASSFLQEGYE. The full CDR3 is CASSFLQEGYEQYF.

About this clone itself: With the read ending 3 residues before the CDR3 end, the germline J gene is used to fill in that end. The chain combines TRBV5-1 with TRBJ1-6; 8 nucleotides line up with TRBD1. Germline V gene sequence: CDR1 SGHRS, CDR2 YFSETQ. This CDR3 spans 19 amino acids. V gave up 2 bases and J gave up 0 bases; unmatched junction bases: 10. CDR3 DNA (partial): TGCGCCAGCAGCTTCCCCAATAGGACAGGGAGCTCCTATAATTCACCC. It translates to CASSFPNRTGSSYNSP. The entire CDR3 protein reads CASSFPNRTGSSYNSPLHF.

The CDR3 is CASSLLAGEHYEQYF. CDR3 DNA (partial): TGCGCCAGCAGCTTGCTGGCCGGGGAGCACTACGAG. The rearrangement joins TRBV5-1 to TRBJ2-7; D may be TRBD2 (5 bases). The read terminates 3 residues ahead of where the CDR3 ends, so the germline J gene completes it. The germline gives CDR1 SGHRS, CDR2 YFSETQ. Trimming pared 1 base from V and 3 bases from J, leaving 14 bases between. CDR3 length: 15 residues. The full variable domain, in which reference TRBV5-1 and TRBJ2-7 provide the parts outside the CDR3, is KAGVTQTPRYLIKTRGQQVTLSCSPISGHRSVSWYQQTPGQGLQFLFEYFSETQRNKGNFPGRFSGRQFSNSRSEMNVSTLELGDSALYLCASSLLAGEHYEQYFGPGTRLTVT.

As to this clone: Read coverage stops 3 residues before the CDR3 terminus; the germline J gene supplies the remainder. V usage is TRBV5-8 and J usage is TRBJ1-2; 8 bases agree with TRBD1. This CDR3 has 13 residues. Per the germline V gene, CDR1 is SGHTS and CDR2 is YDEGEE. With 7 bases clipped from V and 4 bases from J, the junction kept 6 bases outside the gene matches. The CDR3 reads CASPTGGGYGYTF. The CDR3 bases that were read are TGTGCCAGCCCAACAGGGGGAGGCTATGGC.